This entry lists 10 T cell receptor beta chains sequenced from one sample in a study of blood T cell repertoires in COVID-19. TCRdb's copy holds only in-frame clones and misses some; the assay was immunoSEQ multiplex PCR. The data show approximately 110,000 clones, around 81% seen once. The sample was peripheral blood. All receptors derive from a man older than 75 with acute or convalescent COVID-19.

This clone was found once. The CDR3 loop reads CASSLRTGNNSPLHF. Here the CDR3 DNA reads TGCGCCAGCAGCTTGAGGACAGGGAACAATTCACCCCTCCACTTT. The V call is TRBV5-1, the J call TRBJ1-6; 8 bases map to TRBD1. This CDR3 comprises 15 residues. V was pared by 1 base and J by 7 bases, with 4 bases of the junction left unmatched. Germline V CDR1 and CDR2: SGHRS, YFSETQ.

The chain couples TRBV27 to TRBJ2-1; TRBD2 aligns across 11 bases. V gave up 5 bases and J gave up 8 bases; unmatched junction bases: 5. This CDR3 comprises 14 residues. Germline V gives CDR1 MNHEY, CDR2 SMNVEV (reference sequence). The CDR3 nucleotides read TGTGCCAGCAGTCGACTAGCGGGAAACGATGAGCAGTTCTTC. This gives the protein CASSRLAGNDEQFF.

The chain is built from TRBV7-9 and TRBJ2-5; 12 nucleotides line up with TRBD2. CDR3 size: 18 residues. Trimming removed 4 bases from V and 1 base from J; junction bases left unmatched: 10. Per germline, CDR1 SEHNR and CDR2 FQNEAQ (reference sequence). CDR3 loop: CASSSPRLAGGPQETQYF. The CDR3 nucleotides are TGTGCCAGCAGCTCTCCGAGGCTAGCGGGAGGGCCCCAAGAGACCCAGTACTTC. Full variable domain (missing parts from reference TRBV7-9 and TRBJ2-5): DTGVSQNPRHKITKRGQNVTFRCDPISEHNRLYWYRQTLGQGPEFLTYFQNEAQLEKSRLLSDRFSAERPKGSFSTLEIQRTEQGDSAMYLCASSSPRLAGGPQETQYFGPGTRLLVL.

The CDR3 reads CASSLNRGQGYGYTF. The CDR3 region has the DNA TGTGCCAGCAGTCTGAACAGGGGGCAGGGCTATGGCTACACCTTC. The chain has TRBV28 and TRBJ1-2, with 9 bases identical to TRBD1. CDR1 and CDR2 from the germline V gene are MDHEN and SYDVKM. Germline trimming cut 5 bases from V and 4 bases from J; bases unmatched to any gene: 8. This CDR3 is built from 15 residues.

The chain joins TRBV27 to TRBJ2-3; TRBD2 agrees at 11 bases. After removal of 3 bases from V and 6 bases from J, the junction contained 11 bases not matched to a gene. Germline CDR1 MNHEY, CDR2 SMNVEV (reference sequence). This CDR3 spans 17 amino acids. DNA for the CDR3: TGTGCCAGCAGTTTCGGACTAGCGGGCCGGGGATCGGATACGCAGTATTTT. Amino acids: CASSFGLAGRGSDTQYF.

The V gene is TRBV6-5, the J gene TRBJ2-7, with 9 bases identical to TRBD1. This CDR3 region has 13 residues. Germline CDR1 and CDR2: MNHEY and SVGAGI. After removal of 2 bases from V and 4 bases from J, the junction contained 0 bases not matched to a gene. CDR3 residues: CASSYGTGYEQYF. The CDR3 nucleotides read TGTGCCAGCAGTTACGGGACAGGGTACGAGCAGTACTTC.

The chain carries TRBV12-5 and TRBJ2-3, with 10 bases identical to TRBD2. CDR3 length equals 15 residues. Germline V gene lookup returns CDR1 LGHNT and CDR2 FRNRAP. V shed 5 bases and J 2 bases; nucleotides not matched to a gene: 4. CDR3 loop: CASGRLAGDTDTQYF. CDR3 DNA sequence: TGTGCTAGTGGTCGCCTAGCGGGGGACACAGATACGCAGTATTTT. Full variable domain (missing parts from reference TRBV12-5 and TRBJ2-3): DARVTQTPRHKVTEMGQEVTMRCQPILGHNTVFWYRQTMMQGLELLAYFRNRAPLDDSGMPKDRFSAEMPDATLATLKIQPSEPRDSAVYFCASGRLAGDTDTQYFGPGTRLTVL.

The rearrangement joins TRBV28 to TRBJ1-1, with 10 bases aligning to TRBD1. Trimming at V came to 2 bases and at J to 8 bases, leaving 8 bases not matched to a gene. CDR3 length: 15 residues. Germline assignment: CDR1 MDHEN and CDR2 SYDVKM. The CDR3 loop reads CASSLAPTGGREAFF. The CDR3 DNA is TGTGCCAGCAGTTTAGCCCCGACAGGGGGCCGGGAAGCTTTCTTT.

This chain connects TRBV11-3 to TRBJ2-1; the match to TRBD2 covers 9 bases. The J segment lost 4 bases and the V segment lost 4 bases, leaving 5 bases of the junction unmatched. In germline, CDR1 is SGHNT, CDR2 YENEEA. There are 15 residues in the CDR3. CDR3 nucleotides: TGTGCCAGCAGCTGGACTAGCGCATCGTACAATGAGCAGTTCTTC. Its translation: CASSWTSASYNEQFF. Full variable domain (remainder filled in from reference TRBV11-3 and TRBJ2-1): EAGVVQSPRYKIIEKKQPVAFWCNPISGHNTLYWYLQNLGQGPELLIRYENEEAVDDSQLPKDRFSAERLKGVDSTLKIQPAELGDSAVYLCASSWTSASYNEQFFGPGTRLTVL.

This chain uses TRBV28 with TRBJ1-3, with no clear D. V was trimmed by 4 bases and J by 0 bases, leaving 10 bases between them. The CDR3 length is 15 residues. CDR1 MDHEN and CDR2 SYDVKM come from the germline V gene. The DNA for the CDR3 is TGTGCCAGCAGTTCCGTAAGGAGCTCTGGAAACACCATATATTTT. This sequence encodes CASSSVRSSGNTIYF.